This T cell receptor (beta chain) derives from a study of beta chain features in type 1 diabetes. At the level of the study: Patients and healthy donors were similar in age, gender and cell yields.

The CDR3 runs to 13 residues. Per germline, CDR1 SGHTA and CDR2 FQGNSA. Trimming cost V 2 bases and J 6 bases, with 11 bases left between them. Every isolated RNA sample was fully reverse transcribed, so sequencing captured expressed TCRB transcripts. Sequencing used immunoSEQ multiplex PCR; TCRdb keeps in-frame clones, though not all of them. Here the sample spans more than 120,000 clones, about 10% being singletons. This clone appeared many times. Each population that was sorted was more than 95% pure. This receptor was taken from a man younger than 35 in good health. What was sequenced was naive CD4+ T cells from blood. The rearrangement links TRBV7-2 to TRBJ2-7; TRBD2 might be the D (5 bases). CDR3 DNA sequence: TGTGCCAGCAGCTTATTTGGGGAGTCCGAGCAGTACTTC. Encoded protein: CASSLFGESEQYF.